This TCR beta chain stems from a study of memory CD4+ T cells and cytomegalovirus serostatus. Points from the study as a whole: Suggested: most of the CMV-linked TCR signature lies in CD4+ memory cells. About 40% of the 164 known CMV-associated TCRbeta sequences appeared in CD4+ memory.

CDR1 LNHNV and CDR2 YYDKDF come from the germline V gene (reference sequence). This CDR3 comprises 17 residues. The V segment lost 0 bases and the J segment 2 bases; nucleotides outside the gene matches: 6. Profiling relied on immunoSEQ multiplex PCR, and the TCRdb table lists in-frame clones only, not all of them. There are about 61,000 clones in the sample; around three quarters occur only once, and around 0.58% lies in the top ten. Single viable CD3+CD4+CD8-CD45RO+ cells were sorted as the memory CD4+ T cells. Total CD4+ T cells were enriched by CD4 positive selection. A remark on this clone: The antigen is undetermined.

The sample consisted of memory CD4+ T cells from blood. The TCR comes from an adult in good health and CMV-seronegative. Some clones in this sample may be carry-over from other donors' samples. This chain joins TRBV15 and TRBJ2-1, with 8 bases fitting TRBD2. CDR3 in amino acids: CATSRDLAGGPYNEQFF. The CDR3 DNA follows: TGTGCCACCAGCAGAGATTTGGCGGGGGGACCCTACAATGAGCAGTTCTTC.